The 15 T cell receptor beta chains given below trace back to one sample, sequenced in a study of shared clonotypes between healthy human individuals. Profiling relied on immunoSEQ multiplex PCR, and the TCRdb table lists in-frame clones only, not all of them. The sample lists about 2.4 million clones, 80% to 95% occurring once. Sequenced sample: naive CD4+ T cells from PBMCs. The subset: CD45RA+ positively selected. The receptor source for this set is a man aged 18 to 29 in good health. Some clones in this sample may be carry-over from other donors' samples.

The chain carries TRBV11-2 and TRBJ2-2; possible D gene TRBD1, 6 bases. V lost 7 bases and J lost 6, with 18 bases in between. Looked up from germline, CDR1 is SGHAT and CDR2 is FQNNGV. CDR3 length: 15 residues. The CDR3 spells CASKMTGSNPGELFF. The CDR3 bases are TGTGCCAGCAAGATGACAGGCTCCAACCCCGGGGAGCTGTTTTTT. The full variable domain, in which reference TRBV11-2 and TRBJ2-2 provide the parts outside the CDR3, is EAGVAQSPRYKIIEKRQSVAFWCNPISGHATLYWYQQILGQGPKLLIQFQNNGVVDDSQLPKDRFSAERLKGVDSTLKIQPAKLEDSAVYLCASKMTGSNPGELFFGEGSRLTVL.

The CDR3 loop is CASHGPGQKLFF. The CDR3 bases are TGTGCCAGTCATGGGCCGGGGCAAAAACTGTTTTTT. The V call is TRBV28, the J call TRBJ1-4; D possibly corresponds to TRBD1 (5 bases). Trimming took off 9 bases at V and 9 bases at J, with 14 bases between the two ends. The germline gives CDR1 MDHEN, CDR2 SYDVKM. The CDR3 consists of 12 residues.

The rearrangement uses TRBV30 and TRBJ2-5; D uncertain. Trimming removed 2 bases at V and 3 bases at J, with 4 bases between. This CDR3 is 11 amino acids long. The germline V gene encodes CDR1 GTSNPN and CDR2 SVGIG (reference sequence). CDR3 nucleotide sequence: TGTGCCTGGAGTCCCGAAGAGACCCAGTACTTC. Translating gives CAWSPEETQYF.

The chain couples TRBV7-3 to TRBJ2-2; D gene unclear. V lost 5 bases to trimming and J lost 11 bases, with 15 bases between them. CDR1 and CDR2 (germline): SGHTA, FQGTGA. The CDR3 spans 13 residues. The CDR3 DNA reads TGTGCCAGCAGCCCAGGACGCGCGCGCGAGCTGTTTTTT. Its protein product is CASSPGRARELFF.

The CDR3 nucleotides are TGTGCCAGCAGTTACTCGCGGGGAACGGGGGAGACCCAGTACTTC. Its protein product is CASSYSRGTGETQYF. The chain combines TRBV6-5 with TRBJ2-5; TRBD2 is a possible D gene (6 bases). Germline V gene data show CDR1 as MNHEY and CDR2 as SVGAGI. Deletions cut 0 bases from V and 5 bases from J, with 13 bases between. The CDR3 is 15 amino acids.

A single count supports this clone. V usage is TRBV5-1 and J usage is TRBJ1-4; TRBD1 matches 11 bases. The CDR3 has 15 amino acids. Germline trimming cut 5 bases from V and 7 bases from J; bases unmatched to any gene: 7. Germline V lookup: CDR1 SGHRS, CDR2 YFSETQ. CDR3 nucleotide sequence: TGCGCCAGCAGGGGTACCGGGACAGGGGGTGAAAAACTGTTTTTT. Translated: CASRGTGTGGEKLFF.

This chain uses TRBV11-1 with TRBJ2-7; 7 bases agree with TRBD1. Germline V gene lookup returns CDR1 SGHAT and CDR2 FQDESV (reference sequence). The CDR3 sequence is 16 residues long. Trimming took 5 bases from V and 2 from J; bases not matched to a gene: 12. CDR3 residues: CASSPGLGTVPYEQYF. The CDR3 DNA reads TGTGCCAGCAGCCCAGGGTTGGGGACAGTGCCCTACGAGCAGTACTTC.

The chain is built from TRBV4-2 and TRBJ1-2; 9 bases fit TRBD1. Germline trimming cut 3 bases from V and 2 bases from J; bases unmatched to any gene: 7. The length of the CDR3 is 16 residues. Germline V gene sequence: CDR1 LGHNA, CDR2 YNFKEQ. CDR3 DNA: TGTGCCAGCAGCCAGATGACAGGGGGAAGCAACTATGGCTACACCTTC. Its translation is CASSQMTGGSNYGYTF.

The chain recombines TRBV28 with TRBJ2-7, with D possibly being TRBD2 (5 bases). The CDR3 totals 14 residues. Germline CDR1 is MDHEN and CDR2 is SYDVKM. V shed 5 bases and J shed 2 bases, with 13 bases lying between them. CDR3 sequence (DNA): TGTGCCAGCAGTGGTAGCGTGTTGACCTACGAGCAGTACTTC. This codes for CASSGSVLTYEQYF.

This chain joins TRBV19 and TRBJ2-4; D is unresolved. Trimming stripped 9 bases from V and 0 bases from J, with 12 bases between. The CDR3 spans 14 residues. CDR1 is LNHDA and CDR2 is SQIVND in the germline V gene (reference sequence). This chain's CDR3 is CASRTGKAKNIQYF. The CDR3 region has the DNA TGTGCCAGCCGAACCGGTAAAGCCAAAAACATTCAGTACTTC.

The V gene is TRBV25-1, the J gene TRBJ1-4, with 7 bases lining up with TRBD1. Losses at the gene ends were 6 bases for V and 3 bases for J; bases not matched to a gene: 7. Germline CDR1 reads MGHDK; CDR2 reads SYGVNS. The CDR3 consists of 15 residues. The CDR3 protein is CASSEKGAANEKLFF. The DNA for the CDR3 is TGTGCCAGCAGCGAAAAGGGGGCTGCTAATGAAAAACTGTTTTTT.

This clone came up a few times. The DNA of the CDR3 is TGTGCCAGCAGCCCCGGCGGGGGGTTTCCTTCCTACGAGCAGTACTTC. It translates to CASSPGGGFPSYEQYF. The rearrangement links TRBV7-9 to TRBJ2-7, with 8 bases that match TRBD2. CDR3 length: 16 amino acids. Germline V CDR1 and CDR2: SEHNR, FQNEAQ (reference sequence). Germline trimming cut 5 bases from V and 1 base from J; bases unmatched to any gene: 10.

The CDR3 is CASSLGTAGREAFF. In DNA form, the CDR3 reads TGCGCCAGCAGCTTGGGTACAGCGGGAAGGGAAGCTTTCTTT. The rearrangement joins TRBV5-1 to TRBJ1-1; D is unresolved. The V gene lost 0 bases and the J gene lost 8 bases, with 14 bases spanning the gap. The V gene's germline CDR1 is SGHRS and CDR2 YFSETQ. CDR3 size: 14 residues.

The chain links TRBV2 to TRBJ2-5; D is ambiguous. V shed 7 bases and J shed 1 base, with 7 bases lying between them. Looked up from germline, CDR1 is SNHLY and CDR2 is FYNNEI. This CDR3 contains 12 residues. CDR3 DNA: TGTGCCAGCACATTTGGCCAAGAGACCCAGTACTTC. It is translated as CASTFGQETQYF.

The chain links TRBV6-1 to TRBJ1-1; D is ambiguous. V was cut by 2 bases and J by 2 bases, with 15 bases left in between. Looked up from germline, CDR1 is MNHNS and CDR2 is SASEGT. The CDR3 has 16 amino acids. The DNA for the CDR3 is TGTGCCAGCAGTGAACGAGGCGGGTTCGGCAACACTGAAGCTTTCTTT. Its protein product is CASSERGGFGNTEAFF.